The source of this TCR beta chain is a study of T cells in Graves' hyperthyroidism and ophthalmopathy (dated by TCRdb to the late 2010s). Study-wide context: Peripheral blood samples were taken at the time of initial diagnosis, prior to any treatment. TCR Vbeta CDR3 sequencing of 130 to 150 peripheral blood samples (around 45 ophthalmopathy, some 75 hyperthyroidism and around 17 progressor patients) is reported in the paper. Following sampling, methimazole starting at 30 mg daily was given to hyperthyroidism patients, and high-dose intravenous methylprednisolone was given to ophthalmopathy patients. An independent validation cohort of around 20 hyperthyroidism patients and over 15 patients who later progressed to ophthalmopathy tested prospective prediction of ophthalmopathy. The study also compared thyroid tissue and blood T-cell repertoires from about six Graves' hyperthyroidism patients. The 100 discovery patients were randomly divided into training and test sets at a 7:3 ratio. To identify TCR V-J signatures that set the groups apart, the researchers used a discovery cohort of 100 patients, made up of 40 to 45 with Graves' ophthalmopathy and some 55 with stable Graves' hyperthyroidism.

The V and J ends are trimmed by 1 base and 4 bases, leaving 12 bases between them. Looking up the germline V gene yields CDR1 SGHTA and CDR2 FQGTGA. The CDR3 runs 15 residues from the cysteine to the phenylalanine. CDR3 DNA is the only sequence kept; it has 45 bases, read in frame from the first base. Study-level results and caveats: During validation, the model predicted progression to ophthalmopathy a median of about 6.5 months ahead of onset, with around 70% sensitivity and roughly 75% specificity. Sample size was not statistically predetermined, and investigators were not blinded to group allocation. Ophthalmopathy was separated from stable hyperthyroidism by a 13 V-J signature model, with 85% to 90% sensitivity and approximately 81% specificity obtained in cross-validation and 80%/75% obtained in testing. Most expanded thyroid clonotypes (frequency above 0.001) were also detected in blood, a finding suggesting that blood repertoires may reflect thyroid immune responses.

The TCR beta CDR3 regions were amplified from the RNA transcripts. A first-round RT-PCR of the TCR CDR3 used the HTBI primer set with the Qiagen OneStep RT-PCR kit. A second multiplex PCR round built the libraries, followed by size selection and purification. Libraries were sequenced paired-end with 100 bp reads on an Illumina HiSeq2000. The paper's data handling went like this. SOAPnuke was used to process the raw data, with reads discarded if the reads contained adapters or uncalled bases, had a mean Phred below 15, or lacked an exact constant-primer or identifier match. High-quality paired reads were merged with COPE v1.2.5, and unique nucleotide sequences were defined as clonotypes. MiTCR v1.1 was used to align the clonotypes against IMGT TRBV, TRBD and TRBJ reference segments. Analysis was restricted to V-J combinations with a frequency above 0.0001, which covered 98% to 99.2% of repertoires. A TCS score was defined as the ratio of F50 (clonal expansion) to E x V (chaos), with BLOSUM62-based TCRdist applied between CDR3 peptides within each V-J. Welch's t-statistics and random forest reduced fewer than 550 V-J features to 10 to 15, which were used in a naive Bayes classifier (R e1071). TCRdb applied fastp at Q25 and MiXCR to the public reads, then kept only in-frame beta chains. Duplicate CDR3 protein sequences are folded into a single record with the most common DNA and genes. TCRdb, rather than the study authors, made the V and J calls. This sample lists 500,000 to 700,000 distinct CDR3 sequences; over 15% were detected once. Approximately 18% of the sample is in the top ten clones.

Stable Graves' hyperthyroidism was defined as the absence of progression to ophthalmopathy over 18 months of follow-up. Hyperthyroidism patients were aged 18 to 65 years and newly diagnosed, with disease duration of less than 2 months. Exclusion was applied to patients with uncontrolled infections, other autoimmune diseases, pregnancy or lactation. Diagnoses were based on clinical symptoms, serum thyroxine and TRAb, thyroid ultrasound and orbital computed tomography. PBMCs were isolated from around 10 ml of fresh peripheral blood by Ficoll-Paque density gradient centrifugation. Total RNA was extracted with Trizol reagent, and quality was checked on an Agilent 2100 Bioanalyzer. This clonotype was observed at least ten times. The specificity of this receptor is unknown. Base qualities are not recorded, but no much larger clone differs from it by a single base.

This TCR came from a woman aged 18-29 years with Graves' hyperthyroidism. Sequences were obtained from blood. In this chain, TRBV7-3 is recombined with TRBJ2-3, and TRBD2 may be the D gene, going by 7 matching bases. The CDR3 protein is CASSLSAGAPDTQYF. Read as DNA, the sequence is TGTGCCAGCAGCTTAAGTGCGGGGGCCCCAGATACGCAGTATTTT.